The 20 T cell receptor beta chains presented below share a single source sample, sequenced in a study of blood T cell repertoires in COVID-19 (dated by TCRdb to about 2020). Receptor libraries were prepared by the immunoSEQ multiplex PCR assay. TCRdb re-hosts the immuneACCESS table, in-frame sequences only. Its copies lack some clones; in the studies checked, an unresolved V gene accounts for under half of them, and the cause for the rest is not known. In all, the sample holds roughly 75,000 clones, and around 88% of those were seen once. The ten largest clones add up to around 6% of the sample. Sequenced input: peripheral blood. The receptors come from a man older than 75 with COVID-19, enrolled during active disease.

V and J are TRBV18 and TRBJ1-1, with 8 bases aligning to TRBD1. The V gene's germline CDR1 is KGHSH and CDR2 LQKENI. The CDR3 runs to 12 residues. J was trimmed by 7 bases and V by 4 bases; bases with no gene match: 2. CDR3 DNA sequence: TGTGCCAGCTCACTCGGACAGGGTGAAGCTTTCTTT. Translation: CASSLGQGEAFF.

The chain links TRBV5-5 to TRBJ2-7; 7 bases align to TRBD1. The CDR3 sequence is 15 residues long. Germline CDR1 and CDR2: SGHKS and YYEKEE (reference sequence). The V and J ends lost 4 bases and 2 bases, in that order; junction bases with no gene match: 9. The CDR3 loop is CASSGGQATTYEQYF. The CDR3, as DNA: TGTGCCAGCAGCGGAGGACAGGCAACGACCTACGAGCAGTACTTC. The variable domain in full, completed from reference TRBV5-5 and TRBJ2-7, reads DAGVTQSPTHLIKTRGQQVTLRCSPISGHKSVSWYQQVLGQGPQFIFQYYEKEERGRGNFPDRFSARQFPNYSSELNVNALLLGDSALYLCASSGGQATTYEQYFGPGTRLTVT.

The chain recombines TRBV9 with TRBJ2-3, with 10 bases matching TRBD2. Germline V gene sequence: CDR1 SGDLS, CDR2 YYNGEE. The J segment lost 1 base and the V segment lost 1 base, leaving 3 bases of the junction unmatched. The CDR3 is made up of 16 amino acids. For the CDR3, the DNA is TGTGCCAGCAGCGTATTGAGCGGGGGGGGCACAGATACGCAGTATTTT. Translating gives CASSVLSGGGTDTQYF.

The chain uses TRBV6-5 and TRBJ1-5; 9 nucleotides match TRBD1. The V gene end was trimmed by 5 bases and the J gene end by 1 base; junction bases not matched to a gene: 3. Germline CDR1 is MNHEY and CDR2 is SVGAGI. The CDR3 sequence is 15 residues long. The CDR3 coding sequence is TGTGCCAGCAGTACCACAGGGGGCAGCAATCAGCCCCAGCATTTT. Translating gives CASSTTGGSNQPQHF.

CDR3 residues: CASSPFTGELFF. In DNA form, the CDR3 reads TGCGCCAGCAGTCCTTTCACCGGGGAGCTGTTTTTT. The rearrangement links TRBV5-1 to TRBJ2-2; D is unresolved. The ends were cut back, 5 bases at V and 4 bases at J, with 6 bases in the middle. The CDR3 has 12 residues. Germline V lookup: CDR1 SGHRS, CDR2 YFSETQ.

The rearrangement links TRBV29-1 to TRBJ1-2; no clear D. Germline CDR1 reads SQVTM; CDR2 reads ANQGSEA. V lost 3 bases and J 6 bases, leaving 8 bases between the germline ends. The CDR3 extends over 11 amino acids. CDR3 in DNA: TGCAGCGTTGAGTGGGCGAATGGCTACACCTTC. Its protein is CSVEWANGYTF.

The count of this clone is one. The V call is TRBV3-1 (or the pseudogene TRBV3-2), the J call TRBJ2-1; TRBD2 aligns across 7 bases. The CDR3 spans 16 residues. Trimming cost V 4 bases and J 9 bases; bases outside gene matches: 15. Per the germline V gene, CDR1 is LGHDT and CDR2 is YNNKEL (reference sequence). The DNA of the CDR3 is TGTGCCAGCAGCCCCTCAGGGCTAGCGGCCGTGAGTGAGCAGTTCTTC. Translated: CASSPSGLAAVSEQFF.

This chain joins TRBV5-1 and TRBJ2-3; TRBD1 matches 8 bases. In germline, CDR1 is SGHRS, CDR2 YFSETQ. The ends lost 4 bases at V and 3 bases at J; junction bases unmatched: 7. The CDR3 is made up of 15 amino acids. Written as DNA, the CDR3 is TGCGCCAGCAGCCAACAGGGGGGAGAGACAGATACGCAGTATTTT. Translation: CASSQQGGETDTQYF.

The CDR3 here is CASSLQVRSPLHF. The CDR3, as DNA: TGTGCCAGCAGCCTACAGGTAAGATCACCCCTCCACTTT. V gene TRBV6-4 combines with J gene TRBJ1-6; tentatively, D is TRBD1 (5 bases). The ends were cut back, 6 bases at V and 10 bases at J, with 13 bases in the middle. Germline CDR1 is MRHNA and CDR2 is SNTAGT. The length of the CDR3 is 13 residues.

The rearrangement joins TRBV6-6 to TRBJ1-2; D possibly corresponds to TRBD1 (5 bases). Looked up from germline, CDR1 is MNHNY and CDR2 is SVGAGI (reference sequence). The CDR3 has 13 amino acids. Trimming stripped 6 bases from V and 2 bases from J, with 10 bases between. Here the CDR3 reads CASSPDRNYGYTF. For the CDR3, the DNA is TGTGCCAGCAGCCCAGACAGAAACTATGGCTACACCTTC.

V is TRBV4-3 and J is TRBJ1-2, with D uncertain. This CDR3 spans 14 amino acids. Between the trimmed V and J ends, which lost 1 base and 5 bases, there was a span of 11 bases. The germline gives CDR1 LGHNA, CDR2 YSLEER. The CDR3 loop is CASSQVERGYGYTF. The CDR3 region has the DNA TGCGCCAGCAGCCAAGTGGAACGGGGATATGGCTACACCTTC.

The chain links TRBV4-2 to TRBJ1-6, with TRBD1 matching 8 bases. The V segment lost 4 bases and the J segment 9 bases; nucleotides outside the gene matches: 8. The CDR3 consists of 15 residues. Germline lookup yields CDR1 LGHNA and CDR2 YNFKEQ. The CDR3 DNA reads TGTGCCAGCAGCCGGGCCGGACAGGGAGGTTCACCCCTCCACTTT. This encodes CASSRAGQGGSPLHF.

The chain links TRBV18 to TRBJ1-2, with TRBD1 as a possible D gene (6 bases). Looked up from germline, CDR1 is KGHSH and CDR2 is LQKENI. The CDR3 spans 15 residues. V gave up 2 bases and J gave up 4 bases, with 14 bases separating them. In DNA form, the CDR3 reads TGTGCCAGCTCACCAGGCGGACAGAAATTCTATGGCTACACCTTC. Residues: CASSPGGQKFYGYTF.

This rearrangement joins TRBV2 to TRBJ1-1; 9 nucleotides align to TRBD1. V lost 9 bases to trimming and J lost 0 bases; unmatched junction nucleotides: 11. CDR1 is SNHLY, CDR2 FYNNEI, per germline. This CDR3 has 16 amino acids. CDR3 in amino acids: CARHLGQGRMNTEAFF. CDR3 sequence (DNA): TGTGCCAGACACCTCGGACAGGGGCGAATGAACACTGAAGCTTTCTTT.

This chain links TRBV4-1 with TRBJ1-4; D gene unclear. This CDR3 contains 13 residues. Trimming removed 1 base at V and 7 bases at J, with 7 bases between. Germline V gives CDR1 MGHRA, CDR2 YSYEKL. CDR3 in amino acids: CASSQGQLEKLFF. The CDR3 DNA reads TGCGCCAGCAGCCAAGGACAACTTGAAAAACTGTTTTTT.

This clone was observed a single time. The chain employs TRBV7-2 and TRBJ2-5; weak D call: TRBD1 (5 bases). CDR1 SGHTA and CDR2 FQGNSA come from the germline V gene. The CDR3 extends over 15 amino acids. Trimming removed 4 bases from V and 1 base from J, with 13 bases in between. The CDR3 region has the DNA TGTGCCAGCAGCTCTCGCAGGGCAGGCCAAGAGACCCAGTACTTC. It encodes CASSSRRAGQETQYF.

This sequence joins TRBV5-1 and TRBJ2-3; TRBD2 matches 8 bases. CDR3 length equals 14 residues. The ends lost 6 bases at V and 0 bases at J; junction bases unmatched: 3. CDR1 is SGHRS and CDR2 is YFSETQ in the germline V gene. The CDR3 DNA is TGCGCCAGCACCGGGACTAGGAGCACAGATACGCAGTATTTT. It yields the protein CASTGTRSTDTQYF.

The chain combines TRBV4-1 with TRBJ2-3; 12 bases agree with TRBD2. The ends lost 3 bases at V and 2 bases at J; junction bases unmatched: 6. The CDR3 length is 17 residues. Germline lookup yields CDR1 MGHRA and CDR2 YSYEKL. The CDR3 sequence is CASSHRTSGANTDTQYF. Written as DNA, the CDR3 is TGCGCCAGCAGCCATAGGACTAGCGGGGCAAACACAGATACGCAGTATTTT.

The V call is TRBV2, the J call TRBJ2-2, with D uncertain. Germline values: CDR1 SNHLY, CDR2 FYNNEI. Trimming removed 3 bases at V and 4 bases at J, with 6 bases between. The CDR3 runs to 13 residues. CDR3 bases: TGTGCCAGCAGTGAGAGTCGCACCGGGGAGCTGTTTTTT. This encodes CASSESRTGELFF.

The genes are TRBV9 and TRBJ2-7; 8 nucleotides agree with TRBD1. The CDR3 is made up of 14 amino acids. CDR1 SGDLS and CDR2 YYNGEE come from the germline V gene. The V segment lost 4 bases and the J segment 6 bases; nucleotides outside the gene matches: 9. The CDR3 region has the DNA TGTGCCAGCAGCCCCGGGACAGGTGAGGTCGAGCAGTACTTC. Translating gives CASSPGTGEVEQYF. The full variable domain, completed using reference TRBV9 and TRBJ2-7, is DSGVTQTPKHLITATGQRVTLRCSPRSGDLSVYWYQQSLDQGLQFLIQYYNGEERAKGNILERFSAQQFPDLHSELNLSSLELGDSALYFCASSPGTGEVEQYFGPGTRLTVT.